In its sample, the clone carrying this TCR beta chain was seen many times. Antigen unknown. The sample belongs to a study of T-cell memory formation after mild COVID-19. Turning to the study itself: Clusters were largely donor specific. Study-wide results and caveats: Prior to infection, memory already included some responding clones, suggesting cross-reactive memory joined.

MiXCR, applied by TCRdb to the 5' RACE reads, yields one record per CDR3 protein. The repertoire holds 30,000 to 35,000 distinct CDR3 sequences, around a fifth seen once, with 1.5% to 1.9% in the top ten. The germline V gene has CDR1 DFQATT and CDR2 SNEGSKA (reference sequence). The germline V and J ends were trimmed by 0 bases and 0 bases, with 9 bases remaining between them. The CDR3 covers 14 residues. The chain couples TRBV20-1 to TRBJ2-7; D is unclear. The clonotype originates from an adult who had mild COVID-19 (a few samples of this study predate the infection). Cell type and time point are not known. Sequencing input: PBMCs or a T cell subset sorted from them (not recorded which). CDR3 DNA sequence: TGCAGTGCTAGAGATTTACAAAGCTCCTACGAGCAGTACTTC. The encoded protein is CSARDLQSSYEQYF.